This T cell receptor beta chain was documented in a study of shared clonotypes between healthy human individuals. Study conclusions and caveats: Against clonotypes common to all four donors, non-shared ones had lower generation probabilities.

The method was immunoSEQ multiplex PCR; TCRdb's version includes in-frame clones alone and lacks a portion of them. The sample lists roughly 810,000 clones; around 96% were seen once. CD8 cells regarded as naive lacked CD45RO, were positively chosen for CCR7, and omitted terminally differentiated effector memory CD45RA+ cells. Germline-derived CDR1 and CDR2 are SNHLY and FYNNEI. The V segment lost 5 bases and the J segment 4 bases; nucleotides outside the gene matches: 11. The CDR3 loop spans 16 amino acids. Points on this clone: Its antigen is unidentified.

Sequencing was carried out using naive CD8+ T cells sorted from blood. This sequence was found in a man aged 30-40 years in good health. This chain joins TRBV2 and TRBJ2-7, with TRBD2 matching over 10 bases. This CDR3 is CASSSSSGSTGYEQYF. The CDR3 nucleotides are TGTGCCAGCAGTAGTTCTAGCGGGAGCACCGGGTACGAGCAGTACTTC.